The T cell receptor (beta chain) under discussion was sequenced for a study of T cell responses to AZD1222 COVID-19 vaccine. Germline values: CDR1 LNHDA, CDR2 SQIVND (reference sequence). Trimming left V 9 bases short and J 3 bases short, with 15 bases between. The CDR3 has 14 residues. The assay was immunoSEQ multiplex PCR, and TCRdb's table has in-frame clones only and misses some. The sample records 66,000 or so clones, roughly 90% being singletons. The receptor was isolated from an adult in good health. The rearrangement links TRBV19 to TRBJ2-1; D possibly corresponds to TRBD2 (7 bases). Material: peripheral blood, obtained on day 0 of AZD1222 vaccination. The CDR3 nucleotides read TGTGCCAGCCGGGGGGCAGGCATCTACAATGAGCAGTTCTTC. This translates into CASRGAGIYNEQFF.